This TCR beta chain was sequenced for a study of blood T cell repertoires in COVID-19 (dated by TCRdb to about 2020). Regarding the study in general: Collaborator samples came from the United States, Italy and Spain and covered acute and convalescent phases of COVID-19. A de-identified subject ID, COVID-19 status, age in years and sex were almost always included in the sample metadata. Where available, HLA class I and class II types were taken from metadata supplied by the sample provider and were not determined by assay-based typing. The samples were drawn from the first 160 participants of the ongoing ImmuneRACE study and from some 1,300 subjects provided by 6 global collaborators. The dataset comprised deeply sampled blood TCRbeta repertoires from subjects exposed to, actively infected with, or recovered from COVID-19. The repertoires were made available in a free public database intended to serve as a resource for research on the immune response to SARS-CoV-2. The material from the prospective study consisted of cDNA or gDNA derived from T cells, B-cell-depleted T cells, or PBMCs. Points the paper makes about the study in general: The amount of clinical and demographic metadata varied by source and participant and was provided uncurated.

Whole blood was collected in K2EDTA tubes by collaborating institutions according to the institutions' own protocols. For TCRbeta analysis, collaborator samples were shipped as frozen whole blood, as isolated PBMCs, or as DNA extracted from either sample type. TCRbeta CDR3 regions were amplified from genomic DNA by means of the immunoSEQ Assay, a bias-controlled multiplex PCR. Per the authors' processing: Nucleated cell counts per sample were estimated from amplification of reference gene primers within the assay. To quantify the absolute abundance of each unique TCRbeta CDR3 rearrangement, sequence reads were collapsed and filtered. Productive Simpson clonality was computed per sample as the square root of Simpson's diversity index over productive rearrangements. TCRdb mirrors the immuneACCESS table, restricted to in-frame sequences. Some clones are absent from its copies; in checked studies, under half trace to an unresolved V gene, and the reason for the others is unknown. V and J calls and clone size are as listed in that table; D and trimming were resolved from the DNA. For this sample the table gives 200,000 or so clones, of which around four fifths were detected only once. About 5.5% of the sample is in the top ten clones.

On this clone: Its specific antigen is unknown. No base-level quality is on record; no much larger clone is a single base apart.

Reading from cysteine to phenylalanine, the CDR3 counts 17 amino acids. Only the CDR3 part of the read is kept: 51 bases, read in frame from the first base. V is shortened by 4 bases, J by 2 bases, and the region joining them spans 18 bases. Per the germline V gene, MGHRA is the CDR1 and YSYEKL is the CDR2. The specimen was peripheral blood. This receptor was identified in a woman aged 25 to 39 with acute or convalescent COVID-19. The sequence is built from TRBV4-1 and TRBJ2-1; the D gene is perhaps TRBD2, from 5 matching bases. The CDR3 protein is CASSPNIRSSAYNEQFF. The sequenced DNA: TGCGCCAGCAGCCCTAATATCAGGAGTAGCGCCTACAATGAGCAGTTCTTC.